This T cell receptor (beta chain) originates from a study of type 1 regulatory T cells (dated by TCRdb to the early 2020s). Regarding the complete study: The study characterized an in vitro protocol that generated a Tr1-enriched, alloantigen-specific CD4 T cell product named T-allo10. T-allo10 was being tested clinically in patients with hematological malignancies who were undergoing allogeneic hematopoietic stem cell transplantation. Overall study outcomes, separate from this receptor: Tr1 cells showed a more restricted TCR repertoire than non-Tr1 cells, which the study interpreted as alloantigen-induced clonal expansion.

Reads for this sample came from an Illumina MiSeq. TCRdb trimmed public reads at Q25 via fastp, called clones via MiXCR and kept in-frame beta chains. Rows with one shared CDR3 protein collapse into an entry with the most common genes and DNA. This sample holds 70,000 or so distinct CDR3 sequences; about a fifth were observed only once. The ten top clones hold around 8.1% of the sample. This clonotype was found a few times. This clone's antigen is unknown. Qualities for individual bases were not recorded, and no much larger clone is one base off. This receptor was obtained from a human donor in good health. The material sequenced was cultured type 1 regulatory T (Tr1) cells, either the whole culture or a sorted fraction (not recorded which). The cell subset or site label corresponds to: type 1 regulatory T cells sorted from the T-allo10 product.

CDR3 sequence: CSANPGTGSDTQYF. The nucleotide sequence reads TGCAGTGCTAATCCCGGGACAGGGTCAGATACGCAGTATTTT. The chain is made from TRBV20-1 and TRBJ2-3; TRBD1 matches 9 bases in the middle. Counted from cysteine to phenylalanine, this CDR3 has 14 amino acids. Only the CDR3 region is kept as DNA, spanning 42 bases read in frame from base 1. For this chain, trimming is 4 bases at the V end and 4 bases at the J end, and the number of junction bases without a gene match is 6. For CDR1 and CDR2, the germline V gene (reference sequence) lists DFQATT and SNEGSKA.